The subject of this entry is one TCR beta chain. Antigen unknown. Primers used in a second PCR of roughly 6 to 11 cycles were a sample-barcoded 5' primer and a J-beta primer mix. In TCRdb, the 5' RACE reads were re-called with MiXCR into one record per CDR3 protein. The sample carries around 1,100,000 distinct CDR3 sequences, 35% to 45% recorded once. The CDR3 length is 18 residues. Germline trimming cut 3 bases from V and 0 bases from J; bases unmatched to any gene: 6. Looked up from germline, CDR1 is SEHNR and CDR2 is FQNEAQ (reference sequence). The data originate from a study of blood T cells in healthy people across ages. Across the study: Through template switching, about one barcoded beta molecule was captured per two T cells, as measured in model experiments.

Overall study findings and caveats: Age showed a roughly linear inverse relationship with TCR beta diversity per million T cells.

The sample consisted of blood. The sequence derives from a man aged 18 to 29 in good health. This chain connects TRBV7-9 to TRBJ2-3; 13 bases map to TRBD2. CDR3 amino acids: CASSLPGLAGTSTDTQYF. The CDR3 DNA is TGTGCCAGCAGCTTGCCGGGACTAGCGGGGACTAGCACAGATACGCAGTATTTT.